This TCR beta chain originates from a study of T cells after posttransplantation cyclophosphamide (dated by TCRdb to 2016 to 2017). Background for the entire study: T cell repertoire reconstitution was tracked by TRB sequencing after myeloablative bone marrow transplantation in which posttransplantation cyclophosphamide was used as GVHD prophylaxis. Samples from roughly 35 PTCy-treated patients, along with samples from 15 to 20 of their related bone marrow donors, underwent antigen receptor sequencing. TRB sequencing was performed on blood from all 35 or so PTCy patients with 1-year posttransplant specimens. Up to roughly 3 additional blood samples from 2 to 5.2 years after transplant were also TRB-sequenced in 3 patients, as was pretransplant blood from several patients. TRA and TRB clonality were tightly correlated in several samples, so subsequent TCR analyses focused on TRB only. Public TRB sequences were queried against a database of over 3,500 sequences associated with responses to pathogens, tumor antigens, self-antigens and alloantigens.

The treatment or condition label here, explained by the study, means: high-dose cyclophosphamide on days +3 and +4 as single-agent GVHD prophylaxis. PTCy patients received busulfan and fludarabine conditioning, a related or unrelated marrow graft, and cyclophosphamide on days +3 and +4. The PTCy-treated patients were drawn from a prospective, multi-institutional clinical trial. Peripheral blood and bone marrow mononuclear cells were isolated by Ficoll-Hypaque density centrifugation and were cryopreserved. FACS on a FACSAria II was used to sort CD4+ and CD8+ T cells, including the naive and memory subsets. Paper-wide results and their limitations: Across 40 to 55 patients, TRB clonality was highly associated with recipient CMV seropositivity and CMV reactivation, and PTCy diversity was similar to diversity in CNI/methotrexate controls. At 1-2 months, donor-recipient similarity was low but rose over the first year, and the later blood repertoires were often dominated by donor CD8+ memory clones. The TRB repertoires of T cells infiltrating skin or GI tract showed only limited overlap with the TRB repertoires of T cells in blood.

TRB sequencing used genomic DNA with the immunoSEQ assay at survey resolution or the hsTCRB kit. Turning to the authors' computational methods: The immunoSEQ software handled the initial read processing, while the LymphoSeq R package was used for the repertoire analyses. Clonality was calculated as 1 minus normalized Shannon entropy, and the Gini coefficient was also calculated for each TRB dataset. Phenotypes of unsorted samples were inferred by mapping TRB sequences from sorted subsets of the recipient or donor onto the same recipient's unsorted samples. TCRdb holds this immuneACCESS table with in-frame rearrangements only. Some clones are missing; in checked studies, unresolved V genes explain under half, and the rest has no known cause. V and J calls plus clone size are reproduced from that table; the DNA served to infer D and trimming. The sample includes 16,000 or so clones, with about 90% observed a single time. Together, the top ten hold approximately 0.53% of the sample.

Ends trimmed: V by 0 bases, J by 5 bases; bases unmatched to a gene: 6. The germline V gene specifies MNHEY as CDR1 and SVGAGI as CDR2. The CDR3 spans 16 residues, from the cysteine through the phenylalanine. Only the CDR3 portion is preserved as DNA: 48 bases, with reading frame beginning at the first base. For this clone: Its antigen is still unknown. No clone much larger than this one lies a single base away; base qualities are absent.

The receptor chain draws on TRBV6-5 and TRBJ1-4; 7 junctional bases match TRBD1. The sequencing used CD4+ T cells sorted from blood, collected after allogeneic stem cell transplant with posttransplant cyclophosphamide. The TCR originated in a male patient aged 55 to 70 who received an allogeneic stem cell transplant from a related donor and was CMV-positive. Following transplantation, T cells from the graft donor may be among those present. The CDR3 reads CASSYSSGQENEKLFF. The nucleotides are TGTGCCAGCAGTTACTCGTCTGGACAGGAGAATGAAAAACTGTTTTTT.